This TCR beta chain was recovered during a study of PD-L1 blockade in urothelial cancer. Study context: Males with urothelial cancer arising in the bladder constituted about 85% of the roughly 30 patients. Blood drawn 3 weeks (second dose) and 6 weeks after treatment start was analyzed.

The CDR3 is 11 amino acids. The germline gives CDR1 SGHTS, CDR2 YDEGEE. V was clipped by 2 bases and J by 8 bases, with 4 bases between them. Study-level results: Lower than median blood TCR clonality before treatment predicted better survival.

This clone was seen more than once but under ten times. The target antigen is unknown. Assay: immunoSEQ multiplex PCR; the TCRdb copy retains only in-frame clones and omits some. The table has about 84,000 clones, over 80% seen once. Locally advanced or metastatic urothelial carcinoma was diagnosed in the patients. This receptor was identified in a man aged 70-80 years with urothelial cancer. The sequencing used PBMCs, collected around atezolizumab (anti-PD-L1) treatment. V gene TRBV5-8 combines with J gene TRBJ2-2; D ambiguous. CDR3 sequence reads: CASSLQGELFF. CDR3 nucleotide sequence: TGTGCCAGCAGCTTACAAGGGGAGCTGTTTTTT.